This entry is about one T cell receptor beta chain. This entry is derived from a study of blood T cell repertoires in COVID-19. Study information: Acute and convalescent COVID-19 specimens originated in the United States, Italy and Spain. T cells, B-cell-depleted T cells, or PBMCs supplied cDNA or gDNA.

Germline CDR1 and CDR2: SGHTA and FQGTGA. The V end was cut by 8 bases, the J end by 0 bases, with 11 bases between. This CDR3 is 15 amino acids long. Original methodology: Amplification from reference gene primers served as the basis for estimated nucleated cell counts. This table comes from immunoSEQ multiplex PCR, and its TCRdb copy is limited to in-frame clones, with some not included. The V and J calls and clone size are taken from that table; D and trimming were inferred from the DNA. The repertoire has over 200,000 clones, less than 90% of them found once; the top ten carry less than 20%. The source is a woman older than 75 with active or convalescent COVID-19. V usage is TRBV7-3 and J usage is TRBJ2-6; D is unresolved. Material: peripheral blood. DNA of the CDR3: TGTGCCAGCTCTATCGGTGGCTCTGGGGCCAACGTCCTGACTTTC. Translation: CASSIGGSGANVLTF.